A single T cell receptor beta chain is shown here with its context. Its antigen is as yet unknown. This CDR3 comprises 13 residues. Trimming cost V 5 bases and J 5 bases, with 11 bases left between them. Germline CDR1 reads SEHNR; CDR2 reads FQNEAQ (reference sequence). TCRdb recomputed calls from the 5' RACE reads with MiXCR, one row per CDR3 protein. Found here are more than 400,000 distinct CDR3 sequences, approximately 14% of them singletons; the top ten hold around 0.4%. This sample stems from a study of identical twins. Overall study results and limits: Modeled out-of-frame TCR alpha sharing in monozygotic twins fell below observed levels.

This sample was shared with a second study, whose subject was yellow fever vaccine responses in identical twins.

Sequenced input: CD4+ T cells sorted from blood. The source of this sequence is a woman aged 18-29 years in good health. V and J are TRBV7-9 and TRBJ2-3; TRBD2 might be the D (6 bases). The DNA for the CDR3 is TGTGCCAGCAGCCGGGAGTGGAGAGATACGCAGTATTTT. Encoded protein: CASSREWRDTQYF.